This T cell receptor beta chain was identified during a study of cytomegalovirus exposure and HLA in healthy donors. Findings and limits, study-wide: Among the CMV-associated chains, a few were confirmed in vitro as specific for CMV antigens. In the analysis, some V segments, TRBV6-2 and TRBV6-3 included, were excluded as indistinguishable. A link between a missense DCLRE1C variant and TCR beta V- and J-gene trimming emerged from a later analysis.

The CDR3 sequence is 15 residues long. With 3 bases clipped from V and 2 bases from J, the junction kept 3 bases outside the gene matches. Germline CDR1 is LNHNV and CDR2 is YYDKDF (reference sequence). Note on this clone: Its target is not known.

PCR was performed using 60 Vbeta and 13 Jbeta primers. The data were produced by immunoSEQ multiplex PCR, yet TCRdb's version contains in-frame clones alone and is incomplete. This sample yields about 110,000 clones, of which less than 85% are seen a single time; approximately 8% belongs to the top ten. Sequences were obtained from PBMCs. J is TRBJ2-3 and V is TRBV15; TRBD1 matches 9 bases. The receptor comes from a man aged 35-49 years in good health and CMV-seropositive. CDR3: CATSSGTGYTDTQYF. The CDR3 bases are TGTGCCACCAGCAGCGGGACAGGGTACACAGATACGCAGTATTTT.